One sample yielded the 26 T cell receptor beta chains listed below, sequenced in a study of blood T cell repertoires in COVID-19. TCRdb keeps only in-frame clones here, not all; method: immunoSEQ multiplex PCR. The sample lists roughly 500,000 clones; 89% were seen once. The sequenced sample consisted of peripheral blood. These receptors were collected from a man between 18 and 29 years old with COVID-19, enrolled during active disease.

The chain joins TRBV4-1 to TRBJ1-1; TRBD1 matches 8 bases. V was clipped by 0 bases and J by 1 base; unmatched bases: 1. Germline CDR1 reads MGHRA; CDR2 reads YSYEKL. The CDR3 totals 15 residues. The CDR3 nucleotides are TGCGCCAGCAGCCAAGAGGGACAGGAGAACACTGAAGCTTTCTTT. Protein sequence: CASSQEGQENTEAFF.

V gene TRBV5-1 combines with J gene TRBJ2-1, with D possibly matching TRBD2 (6 bases). Germline V CDR1 and CDR2: SGHRS, YFSETQ. The CDR3 consists of 15 residues. V was clipped by 1 base and J by 4 bases, with 12 bases between them. CDR3 protein: CASSLPGGGYNEQFF. CDR3 nucleotide sequence: TGCGCCAGCAGCTTGCCCGGGGGAGGATACAATGAGCAGTTCTTC.

V and J are TRBV9 and TRBJ2-3; a weak D match, TRBD2 (7 bases). Per germline, CDR1 SGDLS and CDR2 YYNGEE. The germline V and J ends were trimmed by 4 bases and 2 bases, with 20 bases remaining between them. The CDR3 has 17 amino acids. In DNA, the CDR3 is TGTGCCAGCAGCACCAGGGGTAGCGGGCCCATCACAGATACGCAGTATTTT. Amino acid sequence: CASSTRGSGPITDTQYF. Full variable domain (missing parts from reference TRBV9 and TRBJ2-3): DSGVTQTPKHLITATGQRVTLRCSPRSGDLSVYWYQQSLDQGLQFLIQYYNGEERAKGNILERFSAQQFPDLHSELNLSSLELGDSALYFCASSTRGSGPITDTQYFGPGTRLTVL.

This clone was observed once. The genes are TRBV3-1 (or the pseudogene TRBV3-2) and TRBJ1-1; TRBD1 agrees at 8 bases. CDR3 length: 14 residues. CDR1 LGHDT and CDR2 YNNKEL come from the germline V gene (reference sequence). With 5 bases clipped from V and 1 base from J, the junction kept 3 bases outside the gene matches. In DNA, the CDR3 is TGTGCCAGCAGCGCCGGGACAGGGAACACTGAAGCTTTCTTT. This encodes CASSAGTGNTEAFF.

The V and J genes are TRBV7-8 and TRBJ2-3; D not resolved. The ends were cut back, 5 bases at V and 2 bases at J, with 14 bases in the middle. The V gene's germline CDR1 is SGHVS and CDR2 FQNEAQ. The CDR3 totals 15 residues. CDR3 sequence reads: CASSRARRITDTQYF. The CDR3 nucleotides read TGTGCCAGCAGCCGTGCCCGGCGGATCACAGATACGCAGTATTTT.

This clone was counted a few times. The gene calls are TRBV5-4 and TRBJ2-1; 10 nucleotides agree with TRBD2. V was pared by 0 bases and J by 4 bases, with 4 bases of the junction left unmatched. This CDR3 has 16 residues. Germline V gives CDR1 SGHNT, CDR2 YYREEE (reference sequence). The chain's CDR3 is CASSLGGSGGYNEQFF. In nucleotides, the CDR3 is TGTGCCAGCAGCTTGGGTGGTAGCGGGGGGTACAATGAGCAGTTCTTC.

This clone is a singleton in its sample. The chain uses TRBV5-1 and TRBJ1-6, with D perhaps TRBD1 (5 bases). The CDR3 runs 15 residues. CDR1 SGHRS and CDR2 YFSETQ come from the germline V gene. Trimming took 4 bases from V and 7 from J, leaving 15 bases between them. This CDR3 reads CASSKKQGYNSPLHF. CDR3 sequence (DNA): TGCGCCAGCAGCAAGAAGCAGGGATACAATTCACCCCTCCACTTT.

This clone has more than one count but fewer than ten. The chain has TRBV27 and TRBJ2-7, with D perhaps matching TRBD2 (5 bases). From germline, CDR1 is MNHEY and CDR2 SMNVEV (reference sequence). The CDR3 has 15 residues. Trimming removed 3 bases from V and 5 bases from J, with 17 bases in between. As DNA, the CDR3 is TGTGCCAGCAGTTTTGGCGCCGGGATCGTTAACGAGCAGTACTTC. Its protein product is CASSFGAGIVNEQYF.

The chain joins TRBV3-1 (or the pseudogene TRBV3-2) to TRBJ1-6, with TRBD1 matching 7 bases. Unmatched junction bases numbered 9, after V lost 8 bases and J lost 8 bases. CDR1 and CDR2 from the germline V gene are LGHDT and YNNKEL (reference sequence). This CDR3 has 14 amino acids. CDR3: CASSRQGEHSPLHF. In nucleotides, the CDR3 is TGTGCCAGCTCCCGACAGGGTGAGCATTCACCCCTCCACTTT.

The rearrangement joins TRBV5-1 to TRBJ2-5; D may be TRBD2 (6 bases). V lost 6 bases, J lost 5 bases, and 11 bases lay in between. In germline, CDR1 is SGHRS, CDR2 YFSETQ. The CDR3 covers 12 residues. The CDR3 coding sequence is TGCGCCAGCAAGGAGGGGAGTGAGACCCAGTACTTC. It yields the protein CASKEGSETQYF.

V gene TRBV5-4 combines with J gene TRBJ2-3; 14 bases agree with TRBD2. The CDR3 is 19 residues long. The trim removed 4 bases at V and 5 bases at J, leaving 15 bases unmatched. Per germline, CDR1 SGHNT and CDR2 YYREEE (reference sequence). CDR3 amino acids: CASSPQGRLAGGRKDTQYF. As DNA, the CDR3 is TGTGCCAGCAGCCCCCAGGGGAGACTAGCGGGGGGGCGGAAAGATACGCAGTATTTT.

The V and J genes are TRBV18 and TRBJ2-1; D is possibly TRBD2 (6 bases). V lost 3 bases, J lost 9 bases, and 15 bases lay in between. The CDR3 spans 14 residues. The germline gives CDR1 KGHSH, CDR2 LQKENI. CDR3 region: CASSPRGRTGEQFF. In DNA form, the CDR3 reads TGTGCCAGCTCACCTCGGGGGAGAACGGGTGAGCAGTTCTTC.

The chain employs TRBV5-1 and TRBJ1-1, with 9 nucleotides matching TRBD1. The CDR3 totals 15 residues. J was trimmed by 0 bases and V by 5 bases; bases with no gene match: 5. CDR1 and CDR2 (germline): SGHRS, YFSETQ. The CDR3 is CASRRTGALNTEAFF. The CDR3, as DNA: TGCGCCAGCAGAAGGACAGGGGCTTTGAACACTGAAGCTTTCTTT.

DNA of the CDR3: TGTGCCAGCAGCTTGATCAGGGGCACTAATGAAAAACTGTTTTTT. It is translated as CASSLIRGTNEKLFF. V and J are TRBV5-5 and TRBJ1-4, with D possibly matching TRBD1 (6 bases). Per germline, CDR1 SGHKS and CDR2 YYEKEE (reference sequence). This CDR3 contains 15 residues. Trimming took off 1 base at V and 2 bases at J, with 9 bases between the two ends.

The J gene is TRBJ1-1, the V gene TRBV7-8, with no clear D. The ends were cut back, 1 base at V and 0 bases at J, with 9 bases in the middle. The CDR3 consists of 15 residues. CDR1 is SGHVS, CDR2 FQNEAQ, per germline. The CDR3 DNA is TGTGCCAGCAGCTTAGACAGAAAAATGAACACTGAAGCTTTCTTT. This translates into CASSLDRKMNTEAFF.

The rearrangement links TRBV11-3 to TRBJ2-2, with no clear D. The V end was cut by 3 bases, the J end by 2 bases, with 4 bases between. The CDR3 is 13 amino acids. From germline, CDR1 is SGHNT and CDR2 YENEEA. The CDR3 reads CASSLSNTGELFF. The CDR3 nucleotides are TGTGCCAGCAGCTTGAGTAACACCGGGGAGCTGTTTTTT.

The CDR3 coding sequence is TGTGCCAGCAGCTCCCGGGACAGGGTGGGTGATGGCTACACCTTC. Translation: CASSSRDRVGDGYTF. The chain carries TRBV7-9 and TRBJ1-2; 9 nucleotides align to TRBD1. The CDR3 has 15 residues. V gave up 4 bases and J gave up 6 bases; unmatched junction bases: 9. The germline V gene encodes CDR1 SEHNR and CDR2 FQNEAQ (reference sequence). Combining the CDR3 with reference TRBV7-9 and TRBJ1-2 gives the whole variable domain DTGVSQNPRHKITKRGQNVTFRCDPISEHNRLYWYRQTLGQGPEFLTYFQNEAQLEKSRLLSDRFSAERPKGSFSTLEIQRTEQGDSAMYLCASSSRDRVGDGYTFGSGTRLTVV.

The chain has TRBV4-1 and TRBJ2-1; D is perhaps TRBD2 (5 bases). V shed 2 bases and J shed 10 bases, with 12 bases lying between them. Germline V gene sequence: CDR1 MGHRA, CDR2 YSYEKL. This CDR3 has 13 residues. DNA of the CDR3: TGCGCCAGCAGCCAACTAGCTCCCCCGGAGCAGTTCTTC. Translated, it gives CASSQLAPPEQFF.

CDR3 nucleotides: TGTGCCAGCAGCTTCGGTAGCGGCAATCAGCCCCAGCATTTT. It codes for CASSFGSGNQPQHF. V gene TRBV9 combines with J gene TRBJ1-5, with unresolved D. The V gene lost 4 bases and the J gene lost 2 bases, with 10 bases spanning the gap. CDR1 and CDR2 (germline): SGDLS, YYNGEE. CDR3 length: 14 amino acids.

This clone came up a few times. The V gene is TRBV10-2, the J gene TRBJ2-7, with TRBD1 as a possible D gene (5 bases). V dropped 6 bases and J dropped 0 bases, with 6 bases sitting between them. This CDR3 is built from 12 residues. CDR1 and CDR2 from the germline V gene are WSHSY and SAAADI. DNA of the CDR3: TGCGCCAGCAGGGACAACTCCTACGAGCAGTACTTC. It encodes CASRDNSYEQYF.

Regarding this clone: The identical CDR3 is also encoded by other nucleotide sequences in the sample. This chain connects TRBV12-3 or TRBV12-4 to TRBJ2-7, with D hard to call. V was shortened by 2 bases and J by 1 base, with 6 bases between the two germline ends. The CDR3 length is 13 residues. CDR3 loop: CASSLRGSYEQYF. DNA of the CDR3: TGTGCCAGCAGTTTACGAGGTTCCTACGAGCAGTACTTC.

The V call is TRBV6-5, the J call TRBJ2-3, with no clear D. From germline, CDR1 is MNHEY and CDR2 SVGAGI. The CDR3 consists of 12 residues. V lost 8 bases to trimming and J lost 6 bases, with 12 bases between them. CDR3 region: CASSVNGDTQYF. CDR3 nucleotide sequence: TGTGCCAGCTCGGTAAACGGGGATACGCAGTATTTT.

This rearrangement joins TRBV9 to TRBJ1-3; a possible D gene is TRBD1 (6 bases). CDR1 is SGDLS, CDR2 YYNGEE, per germline. This CDR3 is built from 16 residues. V dropped 3 bases and J dropped 2 bases, with 15 bases sitting between them. CDR3 amino acids: CASSAQGFPTGNTIYF. In nucleotides, the CDR3 is TGTGCCAGCAGCGCCCAGGGGTTTCCGACTGGAAACACCATATATTTT.

The chain is built from TRBV5-1 and TRBJ1-5; D gene ambiguous. Between the trimmed V and J ends, which lost 0 bases and 4 bases, there was a span of 8 bases. The CDR3 is 14 residues long. Germline CDR1 is SGHRS and CDR2 is YFSETQ. This CDR3 is CASSLGPRNQPQHF. The CDR3 DNA reads as TGCGCCAGCAGCTTGGGGCCGAGGAATCAGCCCCAGCATTTT.

J is TRBJ2-7 and V is TRBV19; TRBD2 matches at 8 bases. Germline V CDR1 and CDR2: LNHDA, SQIVND (reference sequence). V trimming: 6 bases; J trimming: 4 bases; junction bases outside the gene matches: 14. The CDR3 is 16 amino acids. CDR3 sequence reads: CASSIKLGTRGYEQYF. The CDR3, as DNA: TGTGCCAGTAGCATCAAGCTCGGGACTAGGGGTTACGAGCAGTACTTC.

V and J are TRBV30 and TRBJ2-7; 7 bases are a match to TRBD2. The V segment lost 2 bases and the J segment 0 bases; nucleotides outside the gene matches: 10. The CDR3 length is 16 residues. Looked up from germline, CDR1 is GTSNPN and CDR2 is SVGIG (reference sequence). Here the CDR3 DNA reads TGTGCCTGGAGTAGCCCCCTAGCGGTGAGCTCCTACGAGCAGTACTTC. Its protein product is CAWSSPLAVSSYEQYF.